Following are 9 T cell receptor beta chains from one sample sequenced in a study of T-cell memory formation after mild COVID-19. A single record per CDR3 protein comes from TCRdb applying MiXCR to the 5' RACE reads. This sample has about 560,000 distinct CDR3 sequences, with over 15% found just once. Sequencing used PBMCs or a T cell subset sorted from them (not recorded which). The receptors come from an adult woman who had mild COVID-19 (a few samples of this study predate the infection). Cell type and time point are not known.

The chain recombines TRBV6-6 with TRBJ1-2; D call uncertain. Germline V gives CDR1 MNHNY, CDR2 SVGAGI (reference sequence). CDR3 length equals 14 residues. V dropped 1 base and J dropped 4 bases, with 10 bases sitting between them. CDR3 amino acids: CASSYLYSSYGYTF. The CDR3 coding sequence is TGTGCCAGCAGTTACTTGTACAGCTCCTATGGCTACACCTTC.

V usage is TRBV20-1 and J usage is TRBJ1-2; weak D call: TRBD1 (5 bases). The CDR3 is 13 residues long. V was shortened by 2 bases and J by 1 base, with 8 bases between the two germline ends. In germline, CDR1 is DFQATT, CDR2 SNEGSKA (reference sequence). The CDR3 is CSARQGLNYGYTF. CDR3 in DNA: TGCAGTGCTAGACAGGGCCTTAACTATGGCTACACCTTC.

V and J are TRBV29-1 and TRBJ2-5, with TRBD1 identical over 7 bases. CDR1 and CDR2 (germline): SQVTM, ANQGSEA. J gave up 5 bases and V 4 bases, and 7 bases lay outside the gene matches. CDR3 length equals 13 residues. Written as DNA, the CDR3 is TGCAGCGTTGTAGGGGGCAGGTGGGAGACCCAGTACTTC. This sequence encodes CSVVGGRWETQYF. Based on the CDR3 plus reference TRBV29-1 and TRBJ2-5, the full variable domain is SAVISQKPSRDICQRGTSLTIQCQVDSQVTMMFWYRQQPGQSLTLIATANQGSEATYESGFVIDKFPISRPNLTFSTLTVSNMSPEDSSIYLCSVVGGRWETQYFGPGTRLLVL.

This clonotype showed up just once. This chain uses TRBV2 with TRBJ2-3; D call uncertain. Per germline, CDR1 SNHLY and CDR2 FYNNEI. The CDR3 extends over 13 amino acids. V was trimmed by 4 bases and J by 3 bases, leaving 8 bases between them. The CDR3 DNA is TGTGCCAGCAGTGTCTGGTCAACAGATACGCAGTATTTT. Translation gives CASSVWSTDTQYF.

The gene calls are TRBV29-1 and TRBJ2-1, with D uncertain. The CDR3 extends over 12 amino acids. Trimming stripped 3 bases from V and 10 bases from J, with 13 bases between. Germline V gene sequence: CDR1 SQVTM, CDR2 ANQGSEA. The CDR3 loop is CSVDATVEEQFF. CDR3 DNA: TGCAGCGTTGATGCAACCGTCGAGGAGCAGTTCTTC.

The sample holds many counts of this clonotype. The chain links TRBV7-6 to TRBJ1-5; 10 bases align to TRBD1. This CDR3 contains 16 residues. Germline V gene data show CDR1 as SGHVS and CDR2 as FNYEAQ. V shed 5 bases, J shed 7 bases, and the junction held 11 bases outside the gene matches. This chain's CDR3 is CASSPHDRGLGQPQHF. CDR3 coding DNA: TGTGCCAGCAGCCCGCACGACAGGGGGCTTGGGCAGCCCCAGCATTTT.

This clonotype was detected only a few times. V is TRBV7-8 and J is TRBJ2-5; D uncertain. The germline CDR1 and CDR2 sequences are SGHVS and FQNEAQ. The CDR3 contains 13 residues. Trimming took 8 bases from V and 7 from J, leaving 17 bases between them. The CDR3 loop is CASPYARPWTQYF. In DNA, the CDR3 is TGTGCCAGCCCCTATGCTAGGCCTTGGACCCAGTACTTC.

This chain's CDR3 is CASSKGLPYYEQYF. Written as DNA, the CDR3 is TGTGCCAGCAGTAAGGGACTACCTTACTACGAGCAGTACTTC. This chain links TRBV6-5 with TRBJ2-7, with 7 positions matching TRBD2. CDR1 and CDR2 from the germline V gene are MNHEY and SVGAGI. There are 14 residues in the CDR3. The V gene end was trimmed by 5 bases and the J gene end by 3 bases; junction bases not matched to a gene: 7.

This clonotype occurred a few times. The chain carries TRBV20-1 and TRBJ2-2; TRBD1 agrees at 8 bases. Germline CDR1 is DFQATT and CDR2 is SNEGSKA (reference sequence). The V and J ends lost 3 bases and 2 bases, in that order; junction bases with no gene match: 2. The CDR3 is 14 residues long. The CDR3 DNA reads TGCAGTGCTAGTCAGGGGGCTAACACCGGGGAGCTGTTTTTT. Amino acids: CSASQGANTGELFF.